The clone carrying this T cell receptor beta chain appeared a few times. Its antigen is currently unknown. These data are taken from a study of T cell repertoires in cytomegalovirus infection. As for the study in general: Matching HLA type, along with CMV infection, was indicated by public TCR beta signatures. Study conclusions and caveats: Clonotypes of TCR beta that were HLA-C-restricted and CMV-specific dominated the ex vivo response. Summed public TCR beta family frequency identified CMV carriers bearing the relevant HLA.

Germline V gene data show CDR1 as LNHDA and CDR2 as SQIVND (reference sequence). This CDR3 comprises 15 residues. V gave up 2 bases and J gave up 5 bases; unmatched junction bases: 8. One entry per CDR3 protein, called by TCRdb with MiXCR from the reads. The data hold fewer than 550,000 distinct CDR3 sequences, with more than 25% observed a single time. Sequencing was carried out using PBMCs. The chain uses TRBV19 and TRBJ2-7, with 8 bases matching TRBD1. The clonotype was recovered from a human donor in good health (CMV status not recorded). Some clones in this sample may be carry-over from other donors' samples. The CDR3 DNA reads TGTGCCAGTAGTATATCCAGGACAGGGAAGGACGAGCAGTACTTC. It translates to CASSISRTGKDEQYF.